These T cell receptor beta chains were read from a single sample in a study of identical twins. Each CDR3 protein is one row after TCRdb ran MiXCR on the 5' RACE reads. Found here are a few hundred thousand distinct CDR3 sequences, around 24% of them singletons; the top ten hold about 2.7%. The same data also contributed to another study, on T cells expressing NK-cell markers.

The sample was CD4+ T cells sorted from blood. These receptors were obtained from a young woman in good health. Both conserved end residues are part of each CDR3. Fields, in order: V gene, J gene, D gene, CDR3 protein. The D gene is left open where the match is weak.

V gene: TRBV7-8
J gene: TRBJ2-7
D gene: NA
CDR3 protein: CASSLSGTVSYEQYF

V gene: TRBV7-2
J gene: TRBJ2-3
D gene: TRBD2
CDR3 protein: CASSYSGAADTQYF

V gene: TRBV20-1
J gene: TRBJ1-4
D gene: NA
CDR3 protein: CSARVGEKLFF

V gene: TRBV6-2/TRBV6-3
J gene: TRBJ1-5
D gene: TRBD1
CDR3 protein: CASCSGAGGPVQPQHF

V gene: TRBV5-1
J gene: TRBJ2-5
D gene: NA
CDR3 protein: CASSLVPGKGETQYF

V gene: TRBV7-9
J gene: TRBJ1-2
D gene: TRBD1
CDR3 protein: CASTPPLRTGEGYTF

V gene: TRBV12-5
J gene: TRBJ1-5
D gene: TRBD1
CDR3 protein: CASGPDRGSQPQHF

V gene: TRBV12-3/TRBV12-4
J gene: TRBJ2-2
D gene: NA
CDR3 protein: CASTSRNWGRNTGELFF

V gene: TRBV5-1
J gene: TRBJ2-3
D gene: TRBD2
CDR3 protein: CASSLMGGGPGDTQYF

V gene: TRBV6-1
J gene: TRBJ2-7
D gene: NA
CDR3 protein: CASTRDPGLTYEQYF

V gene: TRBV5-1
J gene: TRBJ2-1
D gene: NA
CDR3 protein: CASSLDFPLNEQFF

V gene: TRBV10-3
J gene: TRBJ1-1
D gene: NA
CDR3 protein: CAISGDSFTEAFF

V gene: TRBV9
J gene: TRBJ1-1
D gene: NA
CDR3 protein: CASSVAWNTEAFF

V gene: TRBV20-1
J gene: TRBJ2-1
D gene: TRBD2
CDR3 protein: CSAFQREGNNYNEQFF

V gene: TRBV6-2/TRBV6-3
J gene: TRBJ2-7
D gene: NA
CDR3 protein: CASSYSVSRMSEQYF

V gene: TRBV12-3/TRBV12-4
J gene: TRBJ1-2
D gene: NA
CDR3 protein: CASSTGYNYGYTF

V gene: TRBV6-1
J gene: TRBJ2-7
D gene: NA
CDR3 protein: CASTAGGAYYEQYF

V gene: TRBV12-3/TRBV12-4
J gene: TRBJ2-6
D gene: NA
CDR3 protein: CASASQLSGANVLTF

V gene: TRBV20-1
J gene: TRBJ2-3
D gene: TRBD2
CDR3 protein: CSARDPTSGGTDTQYF

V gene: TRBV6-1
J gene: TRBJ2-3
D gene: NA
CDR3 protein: CASRPFGRGESTDTQYF

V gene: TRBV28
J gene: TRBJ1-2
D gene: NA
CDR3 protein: CASSSPRQNYGYTF

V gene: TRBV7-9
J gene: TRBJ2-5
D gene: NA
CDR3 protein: CASSLGLSLEETQYF

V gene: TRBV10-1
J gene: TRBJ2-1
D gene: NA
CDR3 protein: CASSESSNENEQFF

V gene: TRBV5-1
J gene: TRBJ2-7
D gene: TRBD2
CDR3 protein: CASNEAGSHYEQYF

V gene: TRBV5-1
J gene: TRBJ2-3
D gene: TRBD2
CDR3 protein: CASSDLSGSIFTQYF

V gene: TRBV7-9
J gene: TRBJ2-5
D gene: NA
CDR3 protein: CASSPPASGETQYF

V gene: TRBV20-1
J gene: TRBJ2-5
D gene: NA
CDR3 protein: CSARAPRGSQGGTQYF

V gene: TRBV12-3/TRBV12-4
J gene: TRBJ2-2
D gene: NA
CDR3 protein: CAIQHLPGELFF

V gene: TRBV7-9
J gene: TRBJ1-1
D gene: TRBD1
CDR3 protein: CASSGQAYANTEAFF

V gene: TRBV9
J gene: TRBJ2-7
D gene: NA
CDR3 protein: CARPTEQYF

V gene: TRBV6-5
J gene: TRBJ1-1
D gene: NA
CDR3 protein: CASSYSGGTRAFF

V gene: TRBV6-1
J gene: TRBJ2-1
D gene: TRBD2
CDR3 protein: CASSNTAGKDNEQFF

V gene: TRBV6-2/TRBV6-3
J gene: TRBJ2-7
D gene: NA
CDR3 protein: CASSYRELDEQYF

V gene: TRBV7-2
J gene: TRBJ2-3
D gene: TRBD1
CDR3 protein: CASSPYRGDTQYF

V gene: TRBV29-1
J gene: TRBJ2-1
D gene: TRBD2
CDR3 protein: CSMRTSGARSYNEQFF

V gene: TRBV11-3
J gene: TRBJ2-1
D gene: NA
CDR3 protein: CASSPYSGGQDNEQFF

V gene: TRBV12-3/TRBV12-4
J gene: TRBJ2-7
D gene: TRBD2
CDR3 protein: CASSSGGLNEQYF

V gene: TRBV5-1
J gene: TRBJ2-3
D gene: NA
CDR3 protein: CASSSQRATDTQYF

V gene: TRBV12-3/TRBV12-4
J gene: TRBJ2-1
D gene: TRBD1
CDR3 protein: CASVSRDSFSYNEQFF

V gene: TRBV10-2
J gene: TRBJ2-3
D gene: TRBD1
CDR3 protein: CASRSGGTQYF

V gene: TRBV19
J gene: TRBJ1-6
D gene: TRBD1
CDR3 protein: CASSMAGGDSPLHF

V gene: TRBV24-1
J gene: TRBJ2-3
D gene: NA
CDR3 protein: CATSDPRGTDTQYF

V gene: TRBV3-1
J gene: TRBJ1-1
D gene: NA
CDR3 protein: CASSQDWFSEAFF

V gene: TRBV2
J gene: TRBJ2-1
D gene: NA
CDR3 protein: CASALGGVWDEQFF

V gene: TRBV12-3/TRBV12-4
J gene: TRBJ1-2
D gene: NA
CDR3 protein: CATTQDRRIREGYTF